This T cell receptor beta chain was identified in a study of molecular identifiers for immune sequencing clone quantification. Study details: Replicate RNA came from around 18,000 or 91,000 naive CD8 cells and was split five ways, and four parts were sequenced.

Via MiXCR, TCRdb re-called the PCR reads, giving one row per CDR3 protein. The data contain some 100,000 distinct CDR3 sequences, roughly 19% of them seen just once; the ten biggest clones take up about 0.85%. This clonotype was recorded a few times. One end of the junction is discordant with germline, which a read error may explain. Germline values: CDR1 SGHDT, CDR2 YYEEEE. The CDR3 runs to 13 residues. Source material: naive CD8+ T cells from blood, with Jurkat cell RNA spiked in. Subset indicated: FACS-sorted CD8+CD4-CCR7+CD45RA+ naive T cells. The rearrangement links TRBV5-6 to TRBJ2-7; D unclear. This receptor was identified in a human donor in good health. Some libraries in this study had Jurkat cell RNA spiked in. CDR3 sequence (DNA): TGTGCCAGCAGCTTGGGACCTACCTACGAGCGGTACTTC. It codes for CASSLGPTYERYF. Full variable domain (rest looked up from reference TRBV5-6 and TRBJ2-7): DAGVTQSPTHLIKTRGQQVTLRCSPKSGHDTVSWYQQALGQGPQFIFQYYEEEERQRGNFPDRFSGHQFPNYSSELNVNALLLGDSALYLCASSLGPTYERYFGPGTRLTVT.